Listed below are T cell receptor beta chains from one sample, sequenced in a study of CD8+ T cells in alopecia areata. Assay used: immunoSEQ multiplex PCR; TCRdb lists only in-frame clones, some missing. Of tens of thousands of clones in the sample, about half were seen once. This specimen was CD8+ T cells sorted from blood, taken at approximately week 37, from a patient treated with tofacitinib. The receptors were gathered from a human donor with alopecia areata. CDR3s leave out the opening cysteine and the closing phenylalanine or tryptophan.

V gene: TRBV19; J gene: TRBJ2-1; CDR3 protein: ASSVADYSYNEQF
V gene: TRBV27; J gene: TRBJ1-5; CDR3 protein: ASSFKGVNQPQH
V gene: TRBV29-1; J gene: TRBJ2-1; CDR3 protein: SVEGGNEQF
V gene: TRBV9; J gene: TRBJ2-7; CDR3 protein: ASSLSGRAYEQY
V gene: TRBV27; J gene: TRBJ2-6; CDR3 protein: ASSRALTGDALGANVLT
V gene: TRBV7-6; J gene: TRBJ1-1; CDR3 protein: ASSLGSANTEAF
V gene: TRBV11-1; J gene: TRBJ2-1; CDR3 protein: ASSQEGSNEQF
V gene: TRBV5-1; J gene: TRBJ1-1; CDR3 protein: ASSLPRDRVTEAF
V gene: TRBV27; J gene: TRBJ2-1; CDR3 protein: ASSLGTGYNEQF
V gene: TRBV4-1; J gene: TRBJ2-1; CDR3 protein: ASSVLAGGGNEQF
V gene: TRBV6-5; J gene: TRBJ2-1; CDR3 protein: ASISRDSYNEQF
V gene: TRBV11-3; J gene: TRBJ2-3; CDR3 protein: ASSLASGLDTQY
V gene: TRBV6-1; J gene: TRBJ1-5; CDR3 protein: ASSEWGENQPQH
V gene: TRBV30; J gene: TRBJ2-2; CDR3 protein: AYWTSGSWELF
V gene: TRBV6-5; J gene: TRBJ1-2; CDR3 protein: ASSTRTDSFYGYT
V gene: TRBV28; J gene: TRBJ1-1; CDR3 protein: ASSVAVGFEAF
V gene: TRBV5-1; J gene: TRBJ2-7; CDR3 protein: ASSSALADFSYEQY
V gene: TRBV30; J gene: TRBJ1-2; CDR3 protein: AWRDGRRGYGYT
V gene: TRBV6-6; J gene: TRBJ2-3; CDR3 protein: ASRDREGRTDTQY
V gene: TRBV15; J gene: TRBJ2-5; CDR3 protein: ATSRDGETQY
V gene: TRBV7-9; J gene: TRBJ2-3; CDR3 protein: ASSAQQGTDTQY
V gene: TRBV7-3; J gene: TRBJ2-1; CDR3 protein: ASSFSGRVNEQF
V gene: TRBV5-1; J gene: TRBJ2-1; CDR3 protein: ASSFPIAGSGGDEQF
V gene: TRBV29-1; J gene: TRBJ2-7; CDR3 protein: SVEQTYEQY
V gene: TRBV9; J gene: TRBJ2-7; CDR3 protein: ASSTLSDGSSYEQY
V gene: TRBV27; J gene: TRBJ1-2; CDR3 protein: ASSHRGQGAWGYT
V gene: TRBV2; J gene: TRBJ2-1; CDR3 protein: ASVLLRGSVGPSGYNEQF
V gene: TRBV7-9; J gene: TRBJ2-1; CDR3 protein: ASSGRTSGNGDEQF
V gene: TRBV9; J gene: TRBJ2-7; CDR3 protein: ASSVGYGVEQY
V gene: TRBV29-1; J gene: TRBJ2-1; CDR3 protein: SVDRDNEQF
V gene: TRBV5-8; J gene: TRBJ2-7; CDR3 protein: ASGRVGEQY
V gene: TRBV19; J gene: TRBJ2-3; CDR3 protein: ASSGLAGPRRTDTQY
V gene: TRBV7-2; J gene: TRBJ2-3; CDR3 protein: ASSYIAGVGQRADTQY
V gene: TRBV30; J gene: TRBJ1-2; CDR3 protein: AYRGIYGYT
V gene: TRBV29-1; J gene: TRBJ2-3; CDR3 protein: SVAGGAGTDTQY
V gene: TRBV7-6; J gene: TRBJ1-2; CDR3 protein: ASSLAGQGYT
V gene: TRBV9; J gene: TRBJ2-7; CDR3 protein: ASSGGLAAAYEQY
V gene: TRBV7-8; J gene: TRBJ2-3; CDR3 protein: ASSYTGGRDTQY
V gene: TRBV27; J gene: TRBJ1-5; CDR3 protein: ASSPTRERYNQPQH
V gene: TRBV27; J gene: TRBJ2-7; CDR3 protein: ASSDGYEQY
V gene: TRBV27; J gene: TRBJ2-3; CDR3 protein: ASSATGFADTQY
V gene: TRBV5-4; J gene: TRBJ2-1; CDR3 protein: ASRETAGALYNEQF
V gene: TRBV4-1; J gene: TRBJ2-5; CDR3 protein: ASSQDRARGETQY
V gene: TRBV18; J gene: TRBJ2-1; CDR3 protein: ASSTGTSGINEQF
V gene: TRBV30; J gene: TRBJ2-7; CDR3 protein: AWRRRTGTYEQY
V gene: TRBV29-1; J gene: TRBJ2-7; CDR3 protein: SVELTGAPYEQY